This T cell receptor beta chain appears in the sequencing data of a study of shared clonotypes between healthy human individuals. Splitting the CD4+ cells yielded a CD45RA+ naive subset and a CD45RA-negative memory subset. Study observations and caveats: The study generally estimated greater richness for naive than memory subsets.

A remark on this clone: Its antigen is unknown.

Sequenced by immunoSEQ multiplex PCR; TCRdb stores in-frame clones only, minus some. The sample has a few million clones; around 94% are singletons. Per germline, CDR1 LNHDA and CDR2 SQIVND (reference sequence). V lost 8 bases to trimming and J lost 0 bases, with 11 bases between them. The CDR3 length is 14 residues. This receptor was identified in a man in his late teens or twenties in good health. This chain links TRBV19 with TRBJ1-3; no definite D call. The sequenced sample consisted of naive CD4+ T cells sorted from blood. Described subset: CD45RA+ positively selected. The CDR3 protein is CASREPFSGNTIYF. CDR3 nucleotide sequence: TGTGCCAGTCGAGAGCCTTTCTCTGGAAACACCATATATTTT.